This T cell receptor beta chain was captured by sequencing in a study of CD8+ T cells in alopecia areata listed by TCRdb under 2018. Study-wide context: The treated patients, all with moderate-to-severe alopecia areata, were enrolled in an open-label pilot trial of oral tofacitinib given at 5 to 10 mg twice daily. Tofacitinib was administered for 6 to 18 months, and 6 months of follow-up off drug were then conducted to assess delayed response and recurrence. For the treated patients, the SALT score, which quantifies what percentage of scalp surface area is affected, served as the measure of disease severity. The study used high-throughput TCRbeta sequencing to examine T cell clonal expansion in alopecia areata, in both the C3H/HeJ mouse model and human patients. On the human side, TCRbeta sequencing was run on scalp tissue and on sorted CD4+ and CD8+ peripheral blood T cells from healthy controls and from alopecia areata patients with either patchy or totalis/universalis disease. Biopsies were taken from tofacitinib-treated patients at baseline and at 4 and 24 weeks of treatment, and a later scalp biopsy was taken in several of the tofacitinib-treated patients. Scalp clonality was compared among normal scalp (n=4), patchy alopecia areata scalp (n=8), and alopecia totalis/universalis scalp (n=8). RNA came from the PAXgene miRNA kit for fixed scalp, the miRNeasy kit for PBMCs, and the RNeasy kit for mouse skin. immunoSEQ multiplex PCR using 35 Vbeta forward primers and 13 Jbeta reverse primers was used to amplify TCRbeta CDR3 regions.

In the paper's terms, the treatment or condition label means: oral pan-JAK inhibitor, 5-10 mg twice daily. From alopecia areata patients, peripheral blood was collected along with lesional scalp punch biopsies. PBMCs were isolated by density centrifugation and stained for CD3, CD4 and CD8, and CD4+ and CD8+ T cells were sorted on a FACSAria. The germline V gene encodes CDR1 SGHAT and CDR2 FQNNGV. V and J lose 0 bases and 2 bases, and a span of 0 bases separates them. Reading from cysteine to phenylalanine, the CDR3 counts 12 amino acids. The CDR3 DNA has 36 bases and is translated from base 1. Preparation of the library involved the immunoSEQ multiplex PCR assay. RNA was extracted from all samples and reverse transcribed into cDNA as template for TCR sequencing. SuperScript III was used for first-strand cDNA synthesis, primed with a 2:1 mix of oligo-dT and random hexamers. A synthetic immune receptor repertoire was used to measure amplification bias, and any remaining bias was corrected computationally. Per the source publication's procedure: Raw reads were preprocessed to remove errors, and CDR3 was defined according to IMGT conventions as the region from the conserved cysteine to phenylalanine. To get clonality, Shannon entropy was normalized by log2 of the number of productive unique TCRs and the result was subtracted from 1. Whether scalp clones were CD4 or CD8 was inferred by matching scalp TCRbeta sequences against CD4 and CD8 repertoires sorted from blood. This immuneACCESS table, as held by TCRdb, lists in-frame sequences with V and J called but not all clones. Of the missing ones, under half trace to an unresolved V gene in checked studies; the others have no known cause. V and J calls and clone size follow that table, whereas D and trimming were derived from the DNA. Within this sample are roughly 220,000 clones, with more than 60% of them counted one time only. The top ten constitute over 1% of the sample.

Overall results and qualifications from the work: Scalp clonality and the number of expanded CD8+ clones among the top 100 scalp clones were significantly decreased by tofacitinib. The treated cohort was small, with a single nonresponder, so links between baseline CD8+ expansion and response need larger studies. Unlike mouse skin, where gammadelta T cells dominate, normal human skin contains resident alphabeta T cells that get sequenced too, which complicates analysis of the scalp TCR repertoire. Lesional scalp, especially in alopecia totalis/universalis, showed higher clonality and more expanded CD8+ clones than normal scalp, suggesting antigenic drive. TCR sequences shared between patients were less clear than in mice, possibly partly because of HLA diversity in the patient population. Many expanded lesional clones were found to persist in scalp and blood during tofacitinib treatment, and relapse after treatment cessation may be partly explained by this persistence.

As for this clone: The antigen it recognizes is unknown. No quality values exist for individual bases; no much larger clone is one base distant.

The sequence derives from a human donor with alopecia areata. Source: CD4+ T cells sorted from blood, taken between weeks 44 and 45, from a patient treated with tofacitinib. The chain uses TRBV11-2 and TRBJ2-3; the D gene cannot be resolved reliably. CDR3 protein: CASSLDTDTQYF. The nucleotides are TGTGCCAGCAGCTTAGACACAGATACGCAGTATTTT. With the rest looked up from the reference TRBV11-2 and TRBJ2-3 genes rather than sequenced, the full variable domain is EAGVAQSPRYKIIEKRQSVAFWCNPISGHATLYWYQQILGQGPKLLIQFQNNGVVDDSQLPKDRFSAERLKGVDSTLKIQPAKLEDSAVYLCASSLDTDTQYFGPGTRLTVL.